This T cell receptor (beta chain) was recorded in a study of human T cells and chemical hapten exposure. Individual cDNA molecules in this library carried unique molecular identifiers. The authors' processing: Samples ranged from about 23,224 to 690,600 TCRs, with a median of approximately 91,000. In TCRdb, the RACE reads were re-called with MiXCR into one record per CDR3 protein. In this record, the V and J calls reflect TCRdb's handling and not the investigators' own analysis. Of 60,000 to 90,000 distinct CDR3 sequences listed, over 6.5% are singletons. In germline, CDR1 is SQVTM, CDR2 ANQGSEA. Trimming took 3 bases from V and 1 from J; bases not matched to a gene: 5. This CDR3 has 14 amino acids. This clonotype was detected many times. Regarding time point: healthy volunteer bleed at 6 weeks. The total RNA was obtained from whole blood that was not fractionated.

Sample: whole blood. This receptor was taken from a female donor in good health. Some clones in this sample may be carry-over from other donors' samples. The chain carries TRBV29-1 and TRBJ2-5, with 7 nucleotides matching TRBD2. In DNA, the CDR3 is TGCAGCGTTGATGGGGAGCGGGGCCAAGAGACCCAGTACTTC. Translated: CSVDGERGQETQYF.